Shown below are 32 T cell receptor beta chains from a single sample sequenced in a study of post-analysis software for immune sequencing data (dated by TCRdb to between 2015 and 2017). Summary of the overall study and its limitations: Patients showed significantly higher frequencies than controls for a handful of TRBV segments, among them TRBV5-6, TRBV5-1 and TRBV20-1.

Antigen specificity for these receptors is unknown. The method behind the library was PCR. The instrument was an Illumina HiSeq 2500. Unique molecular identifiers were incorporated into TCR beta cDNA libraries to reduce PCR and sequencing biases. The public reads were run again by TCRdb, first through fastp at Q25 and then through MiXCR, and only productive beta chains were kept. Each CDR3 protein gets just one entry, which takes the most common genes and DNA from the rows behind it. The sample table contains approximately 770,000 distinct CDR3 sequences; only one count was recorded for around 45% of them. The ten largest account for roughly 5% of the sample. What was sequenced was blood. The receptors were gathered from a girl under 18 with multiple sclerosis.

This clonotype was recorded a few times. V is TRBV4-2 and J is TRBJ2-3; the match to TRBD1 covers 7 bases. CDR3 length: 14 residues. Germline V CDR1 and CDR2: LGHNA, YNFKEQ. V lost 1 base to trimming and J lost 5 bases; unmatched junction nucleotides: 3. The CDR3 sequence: CASSQARDRDTQYF. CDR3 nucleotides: TGTGCCAGCAGCCAAGCCCGGGACAGAGATACGCAGTATTTT.

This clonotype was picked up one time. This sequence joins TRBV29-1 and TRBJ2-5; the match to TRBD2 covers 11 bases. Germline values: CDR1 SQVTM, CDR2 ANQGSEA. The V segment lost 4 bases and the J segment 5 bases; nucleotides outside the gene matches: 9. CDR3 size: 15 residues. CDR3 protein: CSVAAGTSGGETQYF. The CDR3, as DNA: TGCAGCGTTGCGGCGGGGACTAGCGGAGGGGAGACCCAGTACTTC. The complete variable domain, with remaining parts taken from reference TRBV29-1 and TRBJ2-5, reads SAVISQKPSRDICQRGTSLTIQCQVDSQVTMMFWYRQQPGQSLTLIATANQGSEATYESGFVIDKFPISRPNLTFSTLTVSNMSPEDSSIYLCSVAAGTSGGETQYFGPGTRLLVL.

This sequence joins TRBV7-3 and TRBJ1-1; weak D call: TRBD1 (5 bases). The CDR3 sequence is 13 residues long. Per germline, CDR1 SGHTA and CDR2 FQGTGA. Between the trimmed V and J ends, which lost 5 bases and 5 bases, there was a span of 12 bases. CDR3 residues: CASSPVGTTEAFF. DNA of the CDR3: TGTGCCAGCAGCCCGGTAGGGACTACTGAAGCTTTCTTT.

For the CDR3, the DNA is TGTGCCAGCAGCTTAGCGCTAGGCAGGGAGGGGAATCAGCCCCAGCATTTT. Its translation: CASSLALGREGNQPQHF. This sequence joins TRBV7-6 and TRBJ1-5; D may be TRBD1 (5 bases). The CDR3 consists of 17 residues. Trimming cost V 0 bases and J 4 bases, with 16 bases left between them. Germline loops: CDR1 SGHVS, CDR2 FNYEAQ.

This chain's CDR3 is CASSRADLYYEQYF. The CDR3 DNA reads as TGTGCCAGCTCCAGGGCGGACCTCTATTACGAGCAGTACTTC. V gene TRBV9 combines with J gene TRBJ2-7; TRBD1 is a possible D gene (5 bases). Germline lookup yields CDR1 SGDLS and CDR2 YYNGEE. Trimming removed 7 bases at V and 4 bases at J, with 18 bases between. This CDR3 comprises 14 residues.

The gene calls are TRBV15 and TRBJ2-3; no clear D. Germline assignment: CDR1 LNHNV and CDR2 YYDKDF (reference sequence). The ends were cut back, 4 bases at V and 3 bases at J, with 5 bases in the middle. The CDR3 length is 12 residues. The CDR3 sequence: CATSTNTDTQYF. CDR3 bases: TGTGCCACCAGCACCAATACAGATACGCAGTATTTT.

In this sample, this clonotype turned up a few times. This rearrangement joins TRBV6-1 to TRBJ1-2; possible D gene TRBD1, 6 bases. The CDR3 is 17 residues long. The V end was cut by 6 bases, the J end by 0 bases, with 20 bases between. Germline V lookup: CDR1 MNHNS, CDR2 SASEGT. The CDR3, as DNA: TGTGCCAGCAGCACCCATAGACCCGGACAGACTAACTATGGCTACACCTTC. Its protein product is CASSTHRPGQTNYGYTF.

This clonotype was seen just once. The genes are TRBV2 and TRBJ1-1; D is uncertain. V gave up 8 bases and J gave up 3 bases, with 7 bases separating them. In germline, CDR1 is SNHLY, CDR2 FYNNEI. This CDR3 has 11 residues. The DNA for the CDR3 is TGTGCCAGCCAGGCAGACACTGAAGCTTTCTTT. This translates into CASQADTEAFF. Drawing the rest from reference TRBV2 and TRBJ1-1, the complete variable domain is EPEVTQTPSHQVTQMGQEVILRCVPISNHLYFYWYRQILGQKVEFLVSFYNNEISEKSEIFDDQFSVERPDGSNFTLKIRSTKLEDSAMYFCASQADTEAFFGQGTRLTVV.

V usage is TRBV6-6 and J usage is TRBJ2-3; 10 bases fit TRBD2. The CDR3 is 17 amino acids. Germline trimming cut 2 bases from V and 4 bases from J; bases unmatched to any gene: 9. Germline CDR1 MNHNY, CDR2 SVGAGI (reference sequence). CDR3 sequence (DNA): TGTGCCAGCAGTTACCCAAGACTAGCGGGTGGCGCAGATACGCAGTATTTT. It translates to CASSYPRLAGGADTQYF.

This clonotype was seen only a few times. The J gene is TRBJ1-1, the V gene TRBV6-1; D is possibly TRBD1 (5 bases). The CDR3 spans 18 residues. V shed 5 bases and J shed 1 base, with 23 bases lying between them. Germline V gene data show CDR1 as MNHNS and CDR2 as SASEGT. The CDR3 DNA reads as TGTGCCAGCAGTCCCCGCTCCAGGGATTTCGTGGCGAACACTGAAGCTTTCTTT. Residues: CASSPRSRDFVANTEAFF.

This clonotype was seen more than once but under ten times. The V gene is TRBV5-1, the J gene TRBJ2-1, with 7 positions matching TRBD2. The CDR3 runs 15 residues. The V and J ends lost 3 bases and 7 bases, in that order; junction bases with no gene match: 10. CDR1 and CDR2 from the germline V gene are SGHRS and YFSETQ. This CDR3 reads CASSWRAGDANEQFF. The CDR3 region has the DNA TGCGCCAGCAGCTGGCGGGCGGGAGATGCGAATGAGCAGTTCTTC.

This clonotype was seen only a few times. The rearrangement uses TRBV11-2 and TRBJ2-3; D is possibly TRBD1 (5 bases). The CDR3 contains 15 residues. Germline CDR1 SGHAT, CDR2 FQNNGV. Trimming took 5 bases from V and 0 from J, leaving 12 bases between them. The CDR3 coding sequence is TGTGCCAGCAGCCGACAGAGCTTAAGCACAGATACGCAGTATTTT. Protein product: CASSRQSLSTDTQYF.

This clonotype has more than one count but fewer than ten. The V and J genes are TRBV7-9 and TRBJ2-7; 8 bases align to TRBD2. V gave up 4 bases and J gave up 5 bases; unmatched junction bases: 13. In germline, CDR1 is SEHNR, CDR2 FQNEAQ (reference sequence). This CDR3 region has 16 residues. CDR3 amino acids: CASSSASAVREDEQYF. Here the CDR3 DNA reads TGTGCCAGCAGCTCGGCCTCCGCGGTGCGGGAGGACGAGCAGTACTTC.

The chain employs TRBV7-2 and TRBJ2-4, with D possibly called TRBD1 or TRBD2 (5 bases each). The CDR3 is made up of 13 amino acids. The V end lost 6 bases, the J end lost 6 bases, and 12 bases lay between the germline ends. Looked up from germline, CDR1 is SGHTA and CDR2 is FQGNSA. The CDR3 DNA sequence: TGTGCCAGCAGGAATGGGGGTGGAAACATTCAGTACTTC. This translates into CASRNGGGNIQYF.

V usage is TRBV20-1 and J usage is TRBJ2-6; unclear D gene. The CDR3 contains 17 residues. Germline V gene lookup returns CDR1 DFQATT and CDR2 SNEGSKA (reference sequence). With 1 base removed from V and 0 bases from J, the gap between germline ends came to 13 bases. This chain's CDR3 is CSARGSLVSSGANVLTF. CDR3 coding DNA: TGCAGTGCTAGAGGTTCCCTCGTTAGCTCTGGGGCCAACGTCCTGACTTTC.

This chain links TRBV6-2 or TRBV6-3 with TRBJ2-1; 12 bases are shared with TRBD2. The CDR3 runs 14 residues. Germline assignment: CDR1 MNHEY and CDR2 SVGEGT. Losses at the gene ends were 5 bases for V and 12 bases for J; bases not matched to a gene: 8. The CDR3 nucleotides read TGTGCCAGCAGTCGGACTAGCGGGATTTTGGCGCAGTTCTTC. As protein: CASSRTSGILAQFF.

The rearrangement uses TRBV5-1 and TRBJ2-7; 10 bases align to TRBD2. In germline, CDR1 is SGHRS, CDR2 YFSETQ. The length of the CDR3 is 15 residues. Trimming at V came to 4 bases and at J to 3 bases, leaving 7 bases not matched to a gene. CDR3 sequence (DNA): TGCGCCAGCAGCCTTAGCGGGAGGTTCGGCTACGAGCAGTACTTC. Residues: CASSLSGRFGYEQYF. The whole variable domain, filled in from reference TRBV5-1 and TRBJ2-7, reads KAGVTQTPRYLIKTRGQQVTLSCSPISGHRSVSWYQQTPGQGLQFLFEYFSETQRNKGNFPGRFSGRQFSNSRSEMNVSTLELGDSALYLCASSLSGRFGYEQYFGPGTRLTVT.

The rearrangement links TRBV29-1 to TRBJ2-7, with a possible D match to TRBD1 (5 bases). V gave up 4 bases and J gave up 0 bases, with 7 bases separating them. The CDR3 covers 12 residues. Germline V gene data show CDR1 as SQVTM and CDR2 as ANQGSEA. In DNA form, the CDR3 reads TGCAGCGTTGTCAGGGACTCCTACGAGCAGTACTTC. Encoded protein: CSVVRDSYEQYF.

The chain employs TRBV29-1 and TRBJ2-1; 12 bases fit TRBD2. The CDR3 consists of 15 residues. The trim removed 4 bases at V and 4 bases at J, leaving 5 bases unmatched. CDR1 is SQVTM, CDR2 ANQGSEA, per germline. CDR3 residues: CSVVPGTSGYNEQFF. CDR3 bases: TGCAGCGTTGTTCCGGGGACTAGCGGGTACAATGAGCAGTTCTTC.

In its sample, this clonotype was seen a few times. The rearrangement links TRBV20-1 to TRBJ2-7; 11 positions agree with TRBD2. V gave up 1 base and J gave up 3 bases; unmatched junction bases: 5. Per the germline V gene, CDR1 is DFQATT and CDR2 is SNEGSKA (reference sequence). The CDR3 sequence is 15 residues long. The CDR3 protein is CSARVGTSGIYEQYF. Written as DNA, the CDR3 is TGCAGTGCTAGAGTTGGGACTAGCGGTATCTACGAGCAGTACTTC.

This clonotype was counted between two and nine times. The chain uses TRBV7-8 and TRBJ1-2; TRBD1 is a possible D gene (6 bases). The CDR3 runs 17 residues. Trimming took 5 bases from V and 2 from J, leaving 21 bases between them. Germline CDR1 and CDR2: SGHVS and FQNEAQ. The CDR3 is CASSLDRDRPQNYGYTF. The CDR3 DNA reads TGTGCCAGCAGCCTTGATCGCGACAGGCCTCAGAACTATGGCTACACCTTC.

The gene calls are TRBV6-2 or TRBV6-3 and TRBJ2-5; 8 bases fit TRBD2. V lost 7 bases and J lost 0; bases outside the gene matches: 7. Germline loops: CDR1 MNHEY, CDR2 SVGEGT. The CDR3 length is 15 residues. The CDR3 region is CASTLGSGNQETQYF. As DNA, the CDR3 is TGTGCCAGCACCCTGGGTAGCGGGAACCAAGAGACCCAGTACTTC.

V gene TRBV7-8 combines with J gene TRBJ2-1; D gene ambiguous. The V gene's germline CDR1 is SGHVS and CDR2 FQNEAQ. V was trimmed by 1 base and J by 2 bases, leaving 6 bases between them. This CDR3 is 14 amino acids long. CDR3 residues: CASSLVGTYNEQFF. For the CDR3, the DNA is TGTGCCAGCAGCTTAGTCGGAACCTACAATGAGCAGTTCTTC.

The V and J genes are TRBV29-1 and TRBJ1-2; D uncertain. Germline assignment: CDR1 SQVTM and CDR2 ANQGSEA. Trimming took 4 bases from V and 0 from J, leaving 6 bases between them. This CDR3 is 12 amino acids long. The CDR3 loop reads CSVVAANYGYTF. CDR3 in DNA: TGCAGCGTTGTGGCAGCTAACTATGGCTACACCTTC.

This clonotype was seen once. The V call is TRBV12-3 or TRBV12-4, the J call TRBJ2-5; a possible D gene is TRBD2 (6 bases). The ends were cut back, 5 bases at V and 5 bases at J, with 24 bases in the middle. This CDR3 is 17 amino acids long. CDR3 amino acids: CASSPTYIAEDKETQYF. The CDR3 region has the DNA TGTGCCAGCAGTCCCACCTACATAGCGGAAGATAAGGAGACCCAGTACTTC.

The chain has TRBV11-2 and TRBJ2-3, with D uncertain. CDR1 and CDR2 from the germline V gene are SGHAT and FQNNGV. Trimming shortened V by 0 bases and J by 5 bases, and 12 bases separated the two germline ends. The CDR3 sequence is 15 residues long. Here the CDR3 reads CASSLDPVVIDTQYF. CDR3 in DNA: TGTGCCAGCAGCTTAGATCCCGTGGTGATAGATACGCAGTATTTT.

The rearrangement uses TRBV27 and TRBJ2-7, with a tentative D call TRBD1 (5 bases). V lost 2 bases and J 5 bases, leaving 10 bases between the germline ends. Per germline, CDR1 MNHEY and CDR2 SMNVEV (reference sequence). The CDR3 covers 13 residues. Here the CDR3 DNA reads TGTGCCAGCAGTTTAGGGGCGGTTCACGAGCAGTACTTC. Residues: CASSLGAVHEQYF.

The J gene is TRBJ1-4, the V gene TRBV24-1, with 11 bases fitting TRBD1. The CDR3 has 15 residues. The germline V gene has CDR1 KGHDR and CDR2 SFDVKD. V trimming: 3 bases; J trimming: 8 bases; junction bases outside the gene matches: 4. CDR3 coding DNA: TGTGCCACCAGTGATGGGGGACAGGGGGAGGAAAAACTGTTTTTT. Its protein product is CATSDGGQGEEKLFF.

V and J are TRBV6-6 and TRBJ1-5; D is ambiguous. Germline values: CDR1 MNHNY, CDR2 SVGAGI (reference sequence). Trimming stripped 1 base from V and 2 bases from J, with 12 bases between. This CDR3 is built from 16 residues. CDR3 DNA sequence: TGTGCCAGCAGTTACTGGGCGGAGTTTGGCAATCAGCCCCAGCATTTT. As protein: CASSYWAEFGNQPQHF.

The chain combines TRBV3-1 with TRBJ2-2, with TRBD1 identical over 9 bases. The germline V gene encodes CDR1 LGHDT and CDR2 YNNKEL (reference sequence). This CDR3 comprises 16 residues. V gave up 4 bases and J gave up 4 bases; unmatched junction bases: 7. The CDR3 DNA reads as TGTGCCAGCAGCCGTAACAGGGGGCCGGGCACCGGGGAGCTGTTTTTT. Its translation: CASSRNRGPGTGELFF.

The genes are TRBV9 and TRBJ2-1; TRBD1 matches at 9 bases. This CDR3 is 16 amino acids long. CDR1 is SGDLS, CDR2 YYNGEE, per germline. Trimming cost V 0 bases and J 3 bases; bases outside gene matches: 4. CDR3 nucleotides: TGTGCCAGCAGCGTAGACGGGACAGGGTACTACAATGAGCAGTTCTTC. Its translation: CASSVDGTGYYNEQFF.

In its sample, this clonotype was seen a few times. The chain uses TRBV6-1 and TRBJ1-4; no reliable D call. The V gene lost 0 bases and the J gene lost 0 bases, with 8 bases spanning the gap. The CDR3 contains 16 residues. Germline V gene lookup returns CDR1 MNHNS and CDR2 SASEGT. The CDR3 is CASSEAGIATNEKLFF. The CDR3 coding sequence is TGTGCCAGCAGTGAAGCCGGGATAGCAACTAATGAAAAACTGTTTTTT.